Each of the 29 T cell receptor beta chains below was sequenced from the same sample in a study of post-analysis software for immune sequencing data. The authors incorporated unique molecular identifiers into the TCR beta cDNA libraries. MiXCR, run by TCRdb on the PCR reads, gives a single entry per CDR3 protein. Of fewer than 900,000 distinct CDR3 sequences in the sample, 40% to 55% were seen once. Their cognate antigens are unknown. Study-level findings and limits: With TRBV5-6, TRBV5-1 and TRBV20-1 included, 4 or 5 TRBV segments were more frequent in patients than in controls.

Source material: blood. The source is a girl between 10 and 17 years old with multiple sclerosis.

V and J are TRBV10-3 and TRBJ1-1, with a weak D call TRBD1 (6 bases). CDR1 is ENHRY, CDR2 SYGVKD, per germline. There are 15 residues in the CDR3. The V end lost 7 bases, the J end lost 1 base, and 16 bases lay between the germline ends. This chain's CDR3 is CAITNKGGTNTEAFF. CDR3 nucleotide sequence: TGTGCCATCACCAACAAGGGGGGCACGAACACTGAAGCTTTCTTT.

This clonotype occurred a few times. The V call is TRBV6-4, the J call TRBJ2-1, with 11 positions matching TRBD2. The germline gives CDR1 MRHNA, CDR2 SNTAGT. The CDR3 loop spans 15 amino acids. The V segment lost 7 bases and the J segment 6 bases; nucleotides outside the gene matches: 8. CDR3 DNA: TGTGCCAGCACCGCACTAGCGGGAGAAGTCAATGAGCAGTTCTTC. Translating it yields CASTALAGEVNEQFF.

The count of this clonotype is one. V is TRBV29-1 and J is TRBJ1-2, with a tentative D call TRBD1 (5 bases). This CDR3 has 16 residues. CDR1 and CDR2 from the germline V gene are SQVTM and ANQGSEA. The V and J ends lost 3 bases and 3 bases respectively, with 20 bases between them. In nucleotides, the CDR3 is TGCAGCGTTGATATCGGTCAACTGGGAGGGGACTATGGCTACACCTTC. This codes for CSVDIGQLGGDYGYTF. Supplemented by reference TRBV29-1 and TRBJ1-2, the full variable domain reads SAVISQKPSRDICQRGTSLTIQCQVDSQVTMMFWYRQQPGQSLTLIATANQGSEATYESGFVIDKFPISRPNLTFSTLTVSNMSPEDSSIYLCSVDIGQLGGDYGYTFGSGTRLTVV.

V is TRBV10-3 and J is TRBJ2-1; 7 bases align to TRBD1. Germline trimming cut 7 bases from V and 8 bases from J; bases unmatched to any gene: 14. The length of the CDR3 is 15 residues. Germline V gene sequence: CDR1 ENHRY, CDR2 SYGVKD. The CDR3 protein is CAIKGTAGVGDEQFF. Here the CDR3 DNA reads TGTGCCATCAAAGGGACAGCCGGAGTCGGGGATGAGCAGTTCTTC.

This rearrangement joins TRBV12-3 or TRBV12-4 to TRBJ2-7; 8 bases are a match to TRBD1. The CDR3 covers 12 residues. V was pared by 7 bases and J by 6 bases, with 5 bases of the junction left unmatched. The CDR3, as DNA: TGTGCCAGCACCGCGACAGGGGCCGAGCAGTACTTC. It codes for CASTATGAEQYF.

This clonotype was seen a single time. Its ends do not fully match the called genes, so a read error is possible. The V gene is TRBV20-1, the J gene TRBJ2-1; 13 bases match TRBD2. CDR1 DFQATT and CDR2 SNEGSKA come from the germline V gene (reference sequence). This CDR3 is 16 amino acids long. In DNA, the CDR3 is TGCAGTGCTAGATCACCCGGACTAGCGGGAGTCAATGAGCGGTTCTTC. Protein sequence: CSARSPGLAGVNERFF.

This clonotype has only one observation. The CDR3 DNA reads TGCGCCAGCAGCTTGATGGGTTCCGCAGGGGAGGATACGCAGTATTTT. It codes for CASSLMGSAGEDTQYF. The J gene is TRBJ2-3, the V gene TRBV5-1; TRBD1 is a possible D gene (6 bases). CDR1 and CDR2 (germline): SGHRS, YFSETQ. Trimming took off 1 base at V and 6 bases at J, with 18 bases between the two ends. The CDR3 is 16 amino acids.

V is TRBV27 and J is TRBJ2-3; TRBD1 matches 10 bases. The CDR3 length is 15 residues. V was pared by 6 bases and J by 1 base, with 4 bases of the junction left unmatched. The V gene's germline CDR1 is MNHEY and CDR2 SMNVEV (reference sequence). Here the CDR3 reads CASSHDRGRTDTQYF. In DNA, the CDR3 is TGTGCCAGCAGCCACGACAGGGGGCGCACAGATACGCAGTATTTT.

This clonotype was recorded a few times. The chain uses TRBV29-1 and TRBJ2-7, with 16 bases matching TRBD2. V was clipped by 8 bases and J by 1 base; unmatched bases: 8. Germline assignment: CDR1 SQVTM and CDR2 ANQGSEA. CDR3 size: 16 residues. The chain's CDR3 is CSIGTSGRAGSYEQYF. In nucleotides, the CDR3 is TGCAGCATCGGGACTAGCGGGAGGGCCGGGTCCTACGAGCAGTACTTC.

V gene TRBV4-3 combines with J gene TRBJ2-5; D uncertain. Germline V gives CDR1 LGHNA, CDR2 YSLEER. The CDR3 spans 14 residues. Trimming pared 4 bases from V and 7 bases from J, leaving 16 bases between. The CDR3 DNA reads TGCGCCAGCAGCCTCTCGGCTTATTCTGGGACCCAGTACTTC. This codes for CASSLSAYSGTQYF.

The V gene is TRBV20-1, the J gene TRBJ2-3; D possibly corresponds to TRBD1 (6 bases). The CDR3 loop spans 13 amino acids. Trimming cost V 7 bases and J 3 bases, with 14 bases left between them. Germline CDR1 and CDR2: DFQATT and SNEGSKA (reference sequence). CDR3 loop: CSVLGRGTDTQYF. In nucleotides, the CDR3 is TGCAGTGTTTTGGGCAGGGGTACAGATACGCAGTATTTT.

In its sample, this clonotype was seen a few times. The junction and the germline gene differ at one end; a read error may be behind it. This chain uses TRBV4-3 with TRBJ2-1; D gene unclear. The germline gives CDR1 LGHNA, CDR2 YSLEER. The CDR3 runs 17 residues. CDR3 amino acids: CASSQSGNWLKDNEQFF. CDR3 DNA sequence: TGCGCCAGTAGCCAATCTGGTAACTGGCTGAAAGACAATGAGCAGTTCTTC.

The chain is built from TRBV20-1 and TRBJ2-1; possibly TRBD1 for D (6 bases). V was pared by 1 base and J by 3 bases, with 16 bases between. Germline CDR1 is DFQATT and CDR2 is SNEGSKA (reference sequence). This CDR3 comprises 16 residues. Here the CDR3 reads CSARVSTGVSYNEQFF. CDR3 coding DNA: TGCAGTGCTAGAGTGTCGACAGGAGTAAGCTACAATGAGCAGTTCTTC.

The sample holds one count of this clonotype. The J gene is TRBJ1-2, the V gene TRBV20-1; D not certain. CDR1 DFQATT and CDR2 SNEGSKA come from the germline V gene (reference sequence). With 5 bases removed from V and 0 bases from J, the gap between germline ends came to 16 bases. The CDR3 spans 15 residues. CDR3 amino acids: CSAPTPVGANYGYTF. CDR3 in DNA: TGCAGTGCTCCCACCCCTGTCGGGGCTAACTATGGCTACACCTTC.

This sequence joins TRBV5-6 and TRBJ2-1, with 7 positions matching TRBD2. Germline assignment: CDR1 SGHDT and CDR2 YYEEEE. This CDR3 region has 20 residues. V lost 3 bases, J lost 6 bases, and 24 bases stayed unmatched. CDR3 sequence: CASSSPAGAPGRVDGNEQFF. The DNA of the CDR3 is TGTGCCAGCAGCTCCCCGGCGGGAGCCCCCGGCAGGGTTGACGGCAATGAGCAGTTCTTC.

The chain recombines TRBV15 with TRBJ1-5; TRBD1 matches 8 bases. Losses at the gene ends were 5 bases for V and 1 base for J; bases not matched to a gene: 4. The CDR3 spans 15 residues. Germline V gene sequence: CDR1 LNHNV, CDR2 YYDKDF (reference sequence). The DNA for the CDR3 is TGTGCCACCAGCGGCAGACAGGGGAGCAATCAGCCCCAGCATTTT. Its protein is CATSGRQGSNQPQHF.

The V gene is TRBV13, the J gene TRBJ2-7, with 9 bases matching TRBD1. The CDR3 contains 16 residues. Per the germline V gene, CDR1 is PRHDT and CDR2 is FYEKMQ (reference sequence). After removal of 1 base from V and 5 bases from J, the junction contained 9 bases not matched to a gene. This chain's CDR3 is CASSLEGGQGSHEQYF. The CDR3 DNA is TGTGCCAGCAGCTTAGAGGGGGGACAGGGATCCCACGAGCAGTACTTC.

The CDR3 coding sequence is TGTGCCAGCAGCTTACACAGGGGGAACACTGAAGCTTTCTTT. It is translated as CASSLHRGNTEAFF. The rearrangement links TRBV7-4 to TRBJ1-1; 7 bases fit TRBD1. The V segment lost 2 bases and the J segment 1 base; nucleotides outside the gene matches: 1. The CDR3 is 14 residues long. CDR1 and CDR2 from the germline V gene are SGHVT and SQSDAQ.

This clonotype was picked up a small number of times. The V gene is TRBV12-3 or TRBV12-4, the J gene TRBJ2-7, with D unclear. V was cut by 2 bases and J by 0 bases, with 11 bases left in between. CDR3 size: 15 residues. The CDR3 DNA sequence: TGTGCCAGCAGTTTATCATCCCGTAGCTCCTACGAGCAGTACTTC. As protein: CASSLSSRSSYEQYF.

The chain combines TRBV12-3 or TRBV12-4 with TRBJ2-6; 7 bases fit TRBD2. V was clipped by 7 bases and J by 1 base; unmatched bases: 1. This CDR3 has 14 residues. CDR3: CASMGGSGANVLTF. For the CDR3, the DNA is TGTGCCAGCATGGGGGGGTCTGGGGCCAACGTCCTGACTTTC.

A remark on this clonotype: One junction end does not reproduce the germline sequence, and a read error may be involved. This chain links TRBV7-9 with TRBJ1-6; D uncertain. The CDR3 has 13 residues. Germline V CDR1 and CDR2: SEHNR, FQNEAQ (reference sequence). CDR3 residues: CASSLAENSLLHF. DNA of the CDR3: TGTGCCAGCAGCTTGGCGGAAAATTCACTCCTCCACTTT. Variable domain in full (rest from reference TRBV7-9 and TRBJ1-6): DTGVSQNPRHKITKRGQNVTFRCDPISEHNRLYWYRQTLGQGPEFLTYFQNEAQLEKSRLLSDRFSAERPKGSFSTLEIQRTEQGDSAMYLCASSLAENSLLHFGNGTRLTVT.

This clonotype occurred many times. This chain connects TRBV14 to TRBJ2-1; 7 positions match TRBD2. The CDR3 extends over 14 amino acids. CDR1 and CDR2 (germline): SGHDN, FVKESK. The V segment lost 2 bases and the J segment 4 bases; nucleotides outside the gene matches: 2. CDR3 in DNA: TGTGCCAGCAGCCAATGGGGGGGGTACAATGAGCAGTTCTTC. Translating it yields CASSQWGGYNEQFF.

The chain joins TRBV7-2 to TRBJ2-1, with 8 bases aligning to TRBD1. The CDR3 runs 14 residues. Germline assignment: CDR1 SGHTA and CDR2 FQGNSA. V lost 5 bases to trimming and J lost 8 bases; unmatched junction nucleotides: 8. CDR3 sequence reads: CASSSQTGVDEQFF. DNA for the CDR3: TGTGCCAGCAGCAGCCAGACAGGGGTCGATGAGCAGTTCTTC.

The CDR3 bases are TGTGCCAGCAGTTACGCGGTACCCTACAATGAGCAGTTCTTC. This sequence encodes CASSYAVPYNEQFF. The rearrangement links TRBV6-2 or TRBV6-3 to TRBJ2-1; D is uncertain. This CDR3 has 14 residues. Per the germline V gene, CDR1 is MNHEY and CDR2 is SVGEGT. Trimming removed 2 bases at V and 2 bases at J, with 7 bases between.

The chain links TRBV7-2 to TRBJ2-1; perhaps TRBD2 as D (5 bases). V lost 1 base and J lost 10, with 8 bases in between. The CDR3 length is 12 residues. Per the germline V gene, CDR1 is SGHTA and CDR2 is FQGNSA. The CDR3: CASSLGRREQFF. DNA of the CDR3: TGTGCCAGCAGCTTAGGGAGGCGGGAGCAGTTCTTC.

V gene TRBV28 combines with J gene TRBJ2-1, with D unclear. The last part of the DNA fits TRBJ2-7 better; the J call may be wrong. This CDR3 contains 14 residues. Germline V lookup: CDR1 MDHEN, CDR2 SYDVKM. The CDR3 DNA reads TGTGCCAGCAGTTTATTGGGCAGCCCCTACGAGCAGTACTTC. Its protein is CASSLLGSPYEQYF.

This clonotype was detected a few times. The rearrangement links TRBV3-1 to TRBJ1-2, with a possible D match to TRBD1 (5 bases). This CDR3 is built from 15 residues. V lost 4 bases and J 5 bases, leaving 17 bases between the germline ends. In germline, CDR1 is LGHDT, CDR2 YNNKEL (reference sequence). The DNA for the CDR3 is TGTGCCAGCAGCCCGGCAGGGCCAATAATTTATGGCTACACCTTC. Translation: CASSPAGPIIYGYTF.

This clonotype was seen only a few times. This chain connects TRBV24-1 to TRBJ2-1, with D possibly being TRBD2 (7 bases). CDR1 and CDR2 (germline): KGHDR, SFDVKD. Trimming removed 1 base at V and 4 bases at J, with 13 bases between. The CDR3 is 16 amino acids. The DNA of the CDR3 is TGTGCCACCAGTGATTTTCGCGGGGGCTTATACAATGAGCAGTTCTTC. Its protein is CATSDFRGGLYNEQFF.

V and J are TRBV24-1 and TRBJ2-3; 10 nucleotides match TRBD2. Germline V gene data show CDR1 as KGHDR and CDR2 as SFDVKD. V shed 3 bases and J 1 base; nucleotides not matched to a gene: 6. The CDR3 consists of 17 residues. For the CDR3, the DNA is TGTGCCACCAGTGATCGGACTAGCGGAGGGGGCACAGATACGCAGTATTTT. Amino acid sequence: CATSDRTSGGGTDTQYF.